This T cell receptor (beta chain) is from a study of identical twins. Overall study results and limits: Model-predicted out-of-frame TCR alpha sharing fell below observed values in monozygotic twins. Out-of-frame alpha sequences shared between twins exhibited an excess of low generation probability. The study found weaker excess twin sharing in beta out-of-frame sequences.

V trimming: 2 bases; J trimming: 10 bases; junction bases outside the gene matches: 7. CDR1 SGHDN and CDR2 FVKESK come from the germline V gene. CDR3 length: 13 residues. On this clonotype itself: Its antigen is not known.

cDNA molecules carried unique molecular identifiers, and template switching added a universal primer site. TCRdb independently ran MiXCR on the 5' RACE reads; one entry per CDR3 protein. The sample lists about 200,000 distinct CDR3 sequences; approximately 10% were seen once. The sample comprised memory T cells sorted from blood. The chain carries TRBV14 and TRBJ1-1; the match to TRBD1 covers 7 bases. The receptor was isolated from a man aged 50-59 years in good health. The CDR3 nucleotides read TGTGCCAGCAGCCAAATAGGGAGGGGGCGAGCTTTCTTT. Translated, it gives CASSQIGRGRAFF. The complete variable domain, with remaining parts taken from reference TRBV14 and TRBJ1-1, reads EAGVTQFPSHSVIEKGQTVTLRCDPISGHDNLYWYRRVMGKEIKFLLHFVKESKQDESGMPNNRFLAERTGGTYSTLKVQPAELEDSGVYFCASSQIGRGRAFFGQGTRLTVV.